This T cell receptor beta chain was recovered during a study of cytomegalovirus exposure and HLA in healthy donors. Study-wide results and caveats: More than 15,000 TCR beta sequences were associated with HLA alleles at 0.05 false discovery rate in a later analysis. In a later analysis, HLA-C alleles had the fewest associated TCRs, DRB1 alleles the most.

The CDR3 loop spans 16 amino acids. The V segment lost 6 bases and the J segment 1 base; nucleotides outside the gene matches: 6. Germline V gene sequence: CDR1 SNHLY, CDR2 FYNNEI. Nominally healthy donors were sampled, though unrecorded immune exposures were likely. PCR amplification relied on 60 Vbeta primers (plus 13 Jbeta primers). Here immunoSEQ multiplex PCR was the method, and the copy in TCRdb shows in-frame clones only, minus some. The sample includes about 85,000 clones, about 80% of them seen just once. On this clone itself: Its antigen is undetermined.

The chain couples TRBV2 to TRBJ2-2; 9 bases are shared with TRBD2. This receptor was taken from a woman in her forties or fifties in good health and CMV-seropositive. Sequencing was done on a sample of PBMCs. The chain's CDR3 is CASRDSGSGNTGELFF. The CDR3 DNA follows: TGTGCCAGCAGAGATAGCGGGAGCGGGAACACCGGGGAGCTGTTTTTT.